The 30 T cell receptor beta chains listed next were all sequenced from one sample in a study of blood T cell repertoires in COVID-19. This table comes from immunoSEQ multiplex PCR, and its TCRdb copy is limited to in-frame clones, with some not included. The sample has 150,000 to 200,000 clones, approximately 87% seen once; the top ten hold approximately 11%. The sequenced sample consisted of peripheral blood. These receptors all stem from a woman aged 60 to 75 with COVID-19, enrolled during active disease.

The DNA for the CDR3 is TGCGCCAGCAGTCCGGGACTGGGGAATCAGCCCCAGCATTTT. Protein: CASSPGLGNQPQHF. This chain uses TRBV5-1 with TRBJ1-5; the D gene is possibly TRBD1 (5 bases). The V gene's germline CDR1 is SGHRS and CDR2 YFSETQ. The CDR3 has 14 amino acids. Trimming removed 5 bases from V and 4 bases from J, with 13 bases in between.

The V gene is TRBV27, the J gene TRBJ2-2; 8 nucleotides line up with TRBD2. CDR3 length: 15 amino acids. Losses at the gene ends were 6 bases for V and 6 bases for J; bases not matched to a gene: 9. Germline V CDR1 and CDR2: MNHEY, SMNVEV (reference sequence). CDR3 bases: TGTGCCAGCAGAATCGGGGGGGTTTTAGCCGGGGAGCTGTTTTTT. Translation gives CASRIGGVLAGELFF.

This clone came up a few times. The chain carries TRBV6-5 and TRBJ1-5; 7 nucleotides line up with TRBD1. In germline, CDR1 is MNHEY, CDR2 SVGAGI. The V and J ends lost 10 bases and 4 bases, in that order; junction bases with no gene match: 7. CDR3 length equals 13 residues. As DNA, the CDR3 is TGTGCCACACGACAGGGTTCAAATCAGCCCCAGCATTTT. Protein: CATRQGSNQPQHF.

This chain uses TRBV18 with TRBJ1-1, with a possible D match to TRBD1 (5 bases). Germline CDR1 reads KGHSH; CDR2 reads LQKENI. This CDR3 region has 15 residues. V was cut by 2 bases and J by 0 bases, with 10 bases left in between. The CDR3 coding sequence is TGTGCCAGCTCACCAGTACAGGTCCTGAACACTGAAGCTTTCTTT. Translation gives CASSPVQVLNTEAFF.

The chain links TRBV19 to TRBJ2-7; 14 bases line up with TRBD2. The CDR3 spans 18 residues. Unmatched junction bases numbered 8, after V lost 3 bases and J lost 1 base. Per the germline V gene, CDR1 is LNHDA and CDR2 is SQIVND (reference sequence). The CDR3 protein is CASSMQGLAGGRSYEQYF. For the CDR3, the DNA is TGTGCCAGTAGTATGCAAGGACTAGCGGGAGGCCGTTCCTACGAGCAGTACTTC.

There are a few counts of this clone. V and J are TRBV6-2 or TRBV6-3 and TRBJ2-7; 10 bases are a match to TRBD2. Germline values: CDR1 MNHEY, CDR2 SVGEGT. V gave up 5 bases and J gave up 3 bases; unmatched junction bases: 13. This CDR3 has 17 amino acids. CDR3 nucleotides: TGTGCCAGCAGTCCGCGGCCTAGGGCTAGCGGGAGCTACGAGCAGTACTTC. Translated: CASSPRPRASGSYEQYF.

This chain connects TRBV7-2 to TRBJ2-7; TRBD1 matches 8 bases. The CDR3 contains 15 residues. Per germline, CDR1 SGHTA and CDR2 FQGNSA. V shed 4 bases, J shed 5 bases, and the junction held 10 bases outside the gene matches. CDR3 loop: CASSSDRGTYNEQYF. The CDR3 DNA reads TGTGCCAGCAGCTCCGACAGGGGCACTTACAACGAGCAGTACTTC.

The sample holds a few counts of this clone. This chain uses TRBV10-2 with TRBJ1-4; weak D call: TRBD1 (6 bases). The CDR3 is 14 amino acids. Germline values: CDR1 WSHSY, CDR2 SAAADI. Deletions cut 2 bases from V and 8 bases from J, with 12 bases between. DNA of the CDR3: TGCGCCAGCAGTGAGCAGGGGAGTGGAGAAAAACTGTTTTTT. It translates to CASSEQGSGEKLFF.

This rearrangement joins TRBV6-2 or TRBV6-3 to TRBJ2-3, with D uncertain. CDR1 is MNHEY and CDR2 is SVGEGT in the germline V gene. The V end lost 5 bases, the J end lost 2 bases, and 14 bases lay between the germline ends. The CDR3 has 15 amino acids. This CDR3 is CASSRPRFPTDTQYF. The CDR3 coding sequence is TGTGCCAGCAGTCGCCCTAGATTCCCCACAGATACGCAGTATTTT.

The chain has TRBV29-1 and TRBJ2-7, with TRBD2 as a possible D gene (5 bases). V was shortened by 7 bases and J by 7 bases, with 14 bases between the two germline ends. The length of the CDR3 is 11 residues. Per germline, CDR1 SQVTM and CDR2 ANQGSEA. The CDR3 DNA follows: TGCAGCGCCGAGGGCGGCAGGGAGCAGTACTTC. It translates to CSAEGGREQYF.

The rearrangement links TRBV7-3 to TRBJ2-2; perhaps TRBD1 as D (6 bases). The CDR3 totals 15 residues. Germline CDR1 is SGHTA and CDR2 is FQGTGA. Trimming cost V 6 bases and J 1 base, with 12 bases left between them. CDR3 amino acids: CASRLDRMNTGELFF. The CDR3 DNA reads TGTGCCAGCAGATTAGACAGGATGAACACCGGGGAGCTGTTTTTT.

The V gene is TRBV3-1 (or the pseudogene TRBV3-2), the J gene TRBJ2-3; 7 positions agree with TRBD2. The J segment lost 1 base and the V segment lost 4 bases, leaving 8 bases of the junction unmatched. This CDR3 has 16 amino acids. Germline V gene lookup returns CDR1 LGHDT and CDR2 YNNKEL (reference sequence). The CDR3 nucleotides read TGTGCCAGCAGCCCTGGGACTACCCTTGGCACAGATACGCAGTATTTT. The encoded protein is CASSPGTTLGTDTQYF.

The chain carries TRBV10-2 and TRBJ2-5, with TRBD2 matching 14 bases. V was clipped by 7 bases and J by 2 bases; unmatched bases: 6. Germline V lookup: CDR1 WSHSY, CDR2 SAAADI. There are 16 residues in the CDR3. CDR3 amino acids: CASNRLAGGIQETQYF. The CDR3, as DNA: TGCGCCAGCAACCGACTAGCGGGAGGGATTCAAGAGACCCAGTACTTC.

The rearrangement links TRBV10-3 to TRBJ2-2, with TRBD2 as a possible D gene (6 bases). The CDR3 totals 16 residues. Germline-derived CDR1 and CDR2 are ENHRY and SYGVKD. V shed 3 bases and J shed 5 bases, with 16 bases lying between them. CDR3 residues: CAISEPGLGLTGELFF. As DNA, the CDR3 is TGTGCCATCAGTGAACCGGGACTGGGATTGACCGGGGAGCTGTTTTTT.

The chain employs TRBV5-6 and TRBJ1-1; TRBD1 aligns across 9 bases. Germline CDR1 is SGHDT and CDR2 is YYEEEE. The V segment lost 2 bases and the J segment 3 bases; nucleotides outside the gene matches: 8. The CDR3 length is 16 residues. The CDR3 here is CASSFVGQGRDTEAFF. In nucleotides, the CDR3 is TGTGCCAGCAGCTTTGTGGGACAGGGAAGGGACACTGAAGCTTTCTTT.

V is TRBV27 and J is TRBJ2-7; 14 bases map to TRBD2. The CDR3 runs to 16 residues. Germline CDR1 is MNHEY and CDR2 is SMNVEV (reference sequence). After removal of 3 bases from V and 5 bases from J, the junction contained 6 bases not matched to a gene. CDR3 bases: TGTGCCAGCAGTTTCCTTGGGACTAGCGGGAGCCACGAGCAGTACTTC. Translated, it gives CASSFLGTSGSHEQYF.

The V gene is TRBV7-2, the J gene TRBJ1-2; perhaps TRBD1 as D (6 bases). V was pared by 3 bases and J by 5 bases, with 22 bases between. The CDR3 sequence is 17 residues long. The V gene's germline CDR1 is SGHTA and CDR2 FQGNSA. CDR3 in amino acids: CASSFSSPTGGGYGYTF. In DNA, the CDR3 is TGTGCCAGCAGCTTTAGTTCCCCTACGGGGGGCGGATATGGCTACACCTTC.

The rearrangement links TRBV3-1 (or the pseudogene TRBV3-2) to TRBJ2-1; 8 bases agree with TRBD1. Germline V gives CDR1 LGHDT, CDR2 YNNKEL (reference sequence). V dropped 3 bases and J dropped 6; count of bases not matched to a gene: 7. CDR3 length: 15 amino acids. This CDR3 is CASSHRQGISNEQFF. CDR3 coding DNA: TGTGCCAGCAGCCACAGACAGGGGATTAGCAATGAGCAGTTCTTC.

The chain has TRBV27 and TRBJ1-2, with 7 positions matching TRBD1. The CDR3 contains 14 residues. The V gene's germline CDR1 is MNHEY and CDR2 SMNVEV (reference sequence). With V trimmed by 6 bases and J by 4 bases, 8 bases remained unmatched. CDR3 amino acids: CASSTGEGGYGYTF. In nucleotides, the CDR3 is TGTGCCAGCAGCACAGGGGAAGGGGGCTATGGCTACACCTTC.

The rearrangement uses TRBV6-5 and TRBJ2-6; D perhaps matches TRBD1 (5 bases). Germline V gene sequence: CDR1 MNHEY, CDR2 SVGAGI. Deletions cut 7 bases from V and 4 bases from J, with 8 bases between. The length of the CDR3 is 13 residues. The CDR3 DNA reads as TGTGCCAGCACTAAGGGGGGGGCCAACGTCCTGACTTTC. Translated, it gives CASTKGGANVLTF.

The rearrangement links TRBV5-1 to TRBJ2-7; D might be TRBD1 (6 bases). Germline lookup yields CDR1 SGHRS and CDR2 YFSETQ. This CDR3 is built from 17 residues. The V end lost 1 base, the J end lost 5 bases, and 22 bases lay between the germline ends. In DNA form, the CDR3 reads TGCGCCAGCAGCTTGATTTCTTACGGGGTCAGGGGCCACGAGCAGTACTTC. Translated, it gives CASSLISYGVRGHEQYF.

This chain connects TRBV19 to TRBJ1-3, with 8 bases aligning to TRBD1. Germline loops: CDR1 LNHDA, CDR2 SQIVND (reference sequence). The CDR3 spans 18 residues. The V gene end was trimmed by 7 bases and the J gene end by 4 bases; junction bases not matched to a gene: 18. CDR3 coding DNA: TGTGCCAGTAATAAAGCAGCCGGGACAGGCTTCGAAGGAAACACCATATATTTT. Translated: CASNKAAGTGFEGNTIYF.

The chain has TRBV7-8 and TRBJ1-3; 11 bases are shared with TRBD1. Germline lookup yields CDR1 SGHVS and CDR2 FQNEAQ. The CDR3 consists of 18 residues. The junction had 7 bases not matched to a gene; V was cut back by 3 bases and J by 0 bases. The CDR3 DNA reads TGTGCCAGCAGCTTCGGACGGACAGGGGGCCGCTCTGGAAACACCATATATTTT. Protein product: CASSFGRTGGRSGNTIYF.

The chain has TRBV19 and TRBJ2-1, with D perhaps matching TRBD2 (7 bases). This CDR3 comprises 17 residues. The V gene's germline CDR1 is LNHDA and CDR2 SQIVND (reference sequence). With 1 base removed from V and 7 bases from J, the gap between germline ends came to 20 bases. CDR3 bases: TGTGCCAGTAGTATAGGGTCGGCGGGAGACAGGAGGAATGAGCAGTTCTTC. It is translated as CASSIGSAGDRRNEQFF.

The CDR3 DNA reads as TGTGCCTGGAGTCCCGGGACAGGGGTTCAGCCCCAGCATTTT. Translated, it gives CAWSPGTGVQPQHF. The V and J genes are TRBV30 and TRBJ1-5; 10 bases match TRBD1. The CDR3 sequence is 14 residues long. The junction had 4 bases not matched to a gene; V was cut back by 2 bases and J by 6 bases. Germline V gene data show CDR1 as GTSNPN and CDR2 as SVGIG (reference sequence).

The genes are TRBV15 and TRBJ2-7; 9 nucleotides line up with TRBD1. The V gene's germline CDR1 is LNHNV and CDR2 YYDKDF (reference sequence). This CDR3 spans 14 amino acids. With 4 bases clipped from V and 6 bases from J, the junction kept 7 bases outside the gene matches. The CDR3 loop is CATSMKQGAGEQYF. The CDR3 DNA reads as TGTGCCACCAGCATGAAACAGGGGGCAGGCGAGCAGTACTTC.

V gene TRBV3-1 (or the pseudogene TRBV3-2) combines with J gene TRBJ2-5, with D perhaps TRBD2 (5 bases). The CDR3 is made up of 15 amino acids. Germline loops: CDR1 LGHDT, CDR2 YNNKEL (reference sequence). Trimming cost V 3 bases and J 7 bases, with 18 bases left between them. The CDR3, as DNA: TGTGCCAGCAGCCAGGGTGCGGCGCCGCGGGTGACCCAGTACTTC. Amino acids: CASSQGAAPRVTQYF.

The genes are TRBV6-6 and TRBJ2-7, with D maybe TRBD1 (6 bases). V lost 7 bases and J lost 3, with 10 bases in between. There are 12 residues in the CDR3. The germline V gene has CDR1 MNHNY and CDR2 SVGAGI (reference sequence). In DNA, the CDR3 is TGTGCCAGCAACAGGGACAACTACGAGCAGTACTTC. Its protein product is CASNRDNYEQYF.

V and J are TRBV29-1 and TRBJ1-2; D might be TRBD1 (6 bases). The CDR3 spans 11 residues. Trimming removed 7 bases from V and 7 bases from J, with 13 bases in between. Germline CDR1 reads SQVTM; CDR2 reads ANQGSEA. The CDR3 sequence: CSGGGAGGYTF. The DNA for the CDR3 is TGCAGCGGGGGGGGCGCGGGTGGCTACACCTTC.

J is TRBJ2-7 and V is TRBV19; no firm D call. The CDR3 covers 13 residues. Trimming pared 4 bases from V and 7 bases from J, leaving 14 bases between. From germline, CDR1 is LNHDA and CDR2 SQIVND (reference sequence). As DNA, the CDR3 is TGTGCCAGTAGTACCCACCCGACGCGGGAGCAGTACTTC. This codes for CASSTHPTREQYF.